This T cell receptor (beta chain) was captured by sequencing in a study of cytomegalovirus exposure and HLA in healthy donors. Donors likely had unrecorded immune exposures despite being nominally healthy when sampled. The V and J ends lost 0 bases and 0 bases respectively, with 7 bases between them. The CDR3 runs 15 residues. Germline V lookup: CDR1 SGHTS, CDR2 YDEGEE. This clone has only one observation. The PCR ran on 60 Vbeta and 13 Jbeta primers. Sequenced by immunoSEQ multiplex PCR; TCRdb stores in-frame clones only, minus some. The sample carries under 150,000 clones, roughly 80% recorded once. This sequence joins TRBV5-8 and TRBJ1-3; D not resolved. The sequence came from a woman aged 40 to 50 in good health and CMV-seropositive. Input material: PBMCs. For the CDR3, the DNA is TGTGCCAGCAGCTTGGACTTGAGCTCTGGAAACACCATATATTTT. Amino acid sequence: CASSLDLSSGNTIYF. Looking up the rest from reference TRBV5-8 and TRBJ1-3 gives the full variable domain: EAGVTQSPTHLIKTRGQQATLRCSPISGHTSVYWYQQALGLGLQFLLWYDEGEERNRGNFPPRFSGRQFPNYSSELNVNALELEDSALYLCASSLDLSSGNTIYFGEGSWLTVV.